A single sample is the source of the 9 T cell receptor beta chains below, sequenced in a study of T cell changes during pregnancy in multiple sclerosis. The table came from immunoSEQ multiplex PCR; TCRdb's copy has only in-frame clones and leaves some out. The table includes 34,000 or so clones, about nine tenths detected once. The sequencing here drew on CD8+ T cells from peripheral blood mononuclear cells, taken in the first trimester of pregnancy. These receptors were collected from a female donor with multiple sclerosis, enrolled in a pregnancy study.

This CDR3 is CASRDRDYEQYF. The CDR3, as DNA: TGTGCCAGCAGGGACAGGGACTACGAGCAGTACTTC. V and J are TRBV7-9 and TRBJ2-7; 8 nucleotides agree with TRBD1. Trimming removed 6 bases from V and 3 bases from J; junction bases left unmatched: 1. CDR3 length: 12 amino acids. Germline V gives CDR1 SEHNR, CDR2 FQNEAQ (reference sequence).

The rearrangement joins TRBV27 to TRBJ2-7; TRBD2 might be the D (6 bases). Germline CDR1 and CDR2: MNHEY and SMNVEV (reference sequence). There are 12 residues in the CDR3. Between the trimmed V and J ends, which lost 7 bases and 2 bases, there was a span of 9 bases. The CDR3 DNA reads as TGTGCCAGCAAGGAGGGTGCCTACGAGCAGTACTTC. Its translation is CASKEGAYEQYF.

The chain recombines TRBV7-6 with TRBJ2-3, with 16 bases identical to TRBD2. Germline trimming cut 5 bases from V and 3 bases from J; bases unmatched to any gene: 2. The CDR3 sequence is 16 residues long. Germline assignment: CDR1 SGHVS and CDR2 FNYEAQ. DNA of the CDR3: TGTGCCAGCAGCCGGGGACTAGCGGGAGGGACAGATACGCAGTATTTT. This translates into CASSRGLAGGTDTQYF.

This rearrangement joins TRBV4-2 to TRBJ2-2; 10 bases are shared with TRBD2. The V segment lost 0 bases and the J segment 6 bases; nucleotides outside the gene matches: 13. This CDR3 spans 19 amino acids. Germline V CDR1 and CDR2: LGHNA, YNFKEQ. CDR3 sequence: CASSQDSLAGEASAGELFF. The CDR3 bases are TGTGCCAGCAGCCAAGATTCTCTAGCGGGAGAAGCTTCGGCCGGGGAGCTGTTTTTT.

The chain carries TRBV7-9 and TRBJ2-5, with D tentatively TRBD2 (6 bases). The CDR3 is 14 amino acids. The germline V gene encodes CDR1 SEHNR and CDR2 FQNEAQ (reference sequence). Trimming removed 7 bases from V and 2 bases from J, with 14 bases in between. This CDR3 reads CASKLPGLQETQYF. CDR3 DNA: TGTGCCAGCAAATTACCGGGACTTCAAGAGACCCAGTACTTC.

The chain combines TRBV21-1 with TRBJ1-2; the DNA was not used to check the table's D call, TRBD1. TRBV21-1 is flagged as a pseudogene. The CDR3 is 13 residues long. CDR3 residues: CASSTRQGAYLTF. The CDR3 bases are TGTGCCAGCAGCACTCGACAGGGGGCCTACCTCACCTTC.

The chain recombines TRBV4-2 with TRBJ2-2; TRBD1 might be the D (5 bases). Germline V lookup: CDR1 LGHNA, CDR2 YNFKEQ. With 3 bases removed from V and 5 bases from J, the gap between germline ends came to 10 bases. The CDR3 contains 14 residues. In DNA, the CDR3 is TGTGCCAGCAGCCACCTCAGGGATACCGGGGAGCTGTTTTTT. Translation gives CASSHLRDTGELFF.

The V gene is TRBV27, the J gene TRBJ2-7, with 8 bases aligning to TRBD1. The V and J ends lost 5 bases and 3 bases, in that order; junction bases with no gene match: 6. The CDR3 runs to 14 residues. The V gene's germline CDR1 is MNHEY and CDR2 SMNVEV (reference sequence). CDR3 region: CASSPRTGIYEQYF. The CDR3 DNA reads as TGTGCCAGCAGTCCTCGGACAGGGATCTACGAGCAGTACTTC.

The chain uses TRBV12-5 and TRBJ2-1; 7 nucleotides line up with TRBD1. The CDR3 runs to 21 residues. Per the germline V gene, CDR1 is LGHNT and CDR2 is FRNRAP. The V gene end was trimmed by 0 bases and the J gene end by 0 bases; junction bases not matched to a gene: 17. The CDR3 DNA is TGTGCTAGTGGTTTGGTACCAGTTCCCTTATCCCGGGACAGCTCCTACAATGAGCAGTTCTTC. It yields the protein CASGLVPVPLSRDSSYNEQFF. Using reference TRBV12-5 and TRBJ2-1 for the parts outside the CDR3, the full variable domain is DARVTQTPRHKVTEMGQEVTMRCQPILGHNTVFWYRQTMMQGLELLAYFRNRAPLDDSGMPKDRFSAEMPDATLATLKIQPSEPRDSAVYFCASGLVPVPLSRDSSYNEQFFGPGTRLTVL.